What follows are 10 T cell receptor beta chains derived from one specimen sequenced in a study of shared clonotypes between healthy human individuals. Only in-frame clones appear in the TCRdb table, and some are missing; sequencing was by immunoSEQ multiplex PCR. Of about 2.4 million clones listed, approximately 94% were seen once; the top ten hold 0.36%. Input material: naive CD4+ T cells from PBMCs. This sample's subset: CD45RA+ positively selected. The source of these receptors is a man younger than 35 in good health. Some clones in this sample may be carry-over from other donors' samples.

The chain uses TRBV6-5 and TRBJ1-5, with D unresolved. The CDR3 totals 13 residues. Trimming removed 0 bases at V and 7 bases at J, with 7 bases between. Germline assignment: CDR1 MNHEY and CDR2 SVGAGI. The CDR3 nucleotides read TGTGCCAGCAGTTACTCAGGGCGCCAGCCCCAGCATTTT. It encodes CASSYSGRQPQHF.

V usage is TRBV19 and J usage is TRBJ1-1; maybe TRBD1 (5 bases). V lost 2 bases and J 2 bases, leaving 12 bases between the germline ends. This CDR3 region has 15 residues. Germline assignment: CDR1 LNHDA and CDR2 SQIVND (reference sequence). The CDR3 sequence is CASSIIAQANTEAFF. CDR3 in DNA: TGTGCCAGTAGTATAATCGCACAGGCTAACACTGAAGCTTTCTTT.

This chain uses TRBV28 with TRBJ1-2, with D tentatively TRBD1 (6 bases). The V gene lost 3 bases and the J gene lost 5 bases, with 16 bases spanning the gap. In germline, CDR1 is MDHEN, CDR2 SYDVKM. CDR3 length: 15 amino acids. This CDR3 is CASSFPGQPTYGYTF. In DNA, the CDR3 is TGTGCCAGCAGTTTCCCAGGACAGCCGACGTATGGCTACACCTTC.

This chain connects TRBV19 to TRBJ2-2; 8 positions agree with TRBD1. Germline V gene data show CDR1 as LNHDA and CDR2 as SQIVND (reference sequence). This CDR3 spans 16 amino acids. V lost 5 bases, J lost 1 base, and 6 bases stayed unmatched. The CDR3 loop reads CASSAYGTGNTGELFF. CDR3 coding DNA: TGTGCCAGTAGTGCCTACGGGACAGGGAACACCGGGGAGCTGTTTTTT.

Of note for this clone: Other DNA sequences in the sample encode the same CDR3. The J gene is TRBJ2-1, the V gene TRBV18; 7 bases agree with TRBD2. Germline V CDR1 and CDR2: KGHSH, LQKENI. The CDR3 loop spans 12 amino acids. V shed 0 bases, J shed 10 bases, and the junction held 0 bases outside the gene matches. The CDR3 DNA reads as TGTGCCAGCTCACCACCGGGACTAGAGCAGTTCTTC. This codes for CASSPPGLEQFF.

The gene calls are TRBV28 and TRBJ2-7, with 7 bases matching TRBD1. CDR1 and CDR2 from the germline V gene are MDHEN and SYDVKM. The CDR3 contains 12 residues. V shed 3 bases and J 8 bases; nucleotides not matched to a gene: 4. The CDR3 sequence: CASSFRDRKQYF. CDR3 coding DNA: TGTGCCAGCAGTTTCCGGGACAGAAAGCAGTACTTC.

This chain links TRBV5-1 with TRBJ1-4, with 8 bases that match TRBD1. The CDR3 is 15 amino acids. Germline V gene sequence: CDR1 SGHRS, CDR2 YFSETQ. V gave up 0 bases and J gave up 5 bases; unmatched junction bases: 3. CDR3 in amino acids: CASSLETGGNEKLFF. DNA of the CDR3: TGCGCCAGCAGCTTGGAAACAGGGGGGAATGAAAAACTGTTTTTT.

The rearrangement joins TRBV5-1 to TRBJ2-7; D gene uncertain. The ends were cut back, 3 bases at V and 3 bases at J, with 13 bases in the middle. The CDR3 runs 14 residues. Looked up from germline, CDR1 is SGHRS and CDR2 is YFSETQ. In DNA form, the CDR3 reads TGCGCCAGCAGCTCGCAAGAATATCTCTACGAGCAGTACTTC. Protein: CASSSQEYLYEQYF.

The CDR3 spells CASSSQGVGGTEAFF. DNA for the CDR3: TGTGCCAGCAGCTCCCAGGGGGTAGGCGGCACTGAAGCTTTCTTT. The V call is TRBV7-8, the J call TRBJ1-1; 7 bases are a match to TRBD1. The CDR3 is 15 amino acids. The V segment lost 4 bases and the J segment 4 bases; nucleotides outside the gene matches: 9. The germline V gene encodes CDR1 SGHVS and CDR2 FQNEAQ.

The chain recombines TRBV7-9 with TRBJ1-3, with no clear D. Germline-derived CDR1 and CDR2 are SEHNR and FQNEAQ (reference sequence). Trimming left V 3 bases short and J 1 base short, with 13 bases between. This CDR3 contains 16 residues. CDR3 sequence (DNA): TGTGCCAGCAGCTTGGGCACGACCTTATCTGGAAACACCATATATTTT. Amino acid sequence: CASSLGTTLSGNTIYF.